The 23 T cell receptor beta chains in this list originate from one sample, sequenced in a study of blood T cells in healthy people across ages (dated by TCRdb to about 2015). The method was 5' RACE. Sequencing was performed on an Illumina HiSeq 2500. A second about 7 to 12 cycle PCR used a sample-barcoded 5' primer and a J-beta primer mix. TCRdb reanalyzed the raw reads on its own, using fastp at Q25 for trimming and MiXCR for clone calling, and kept in-frame beta chains. Here each entry gathers all rows of one CDR3 protein and keeps the most common genes and DNA. The sample table lists hundreds of thousands of distinct CDR3 sequences, roughly 25% of them with a count of one. The ten top clones hold 3% of the sample. The sample was also linked to a second study, of T cells of mothers and their children.

Sequences were obtained from blood. The receptor set was obtained from a boy younger than 18 in good health.

V and J are TRBV20-1 and TRBJ2-5, with 9 bases lining up with TRBD1. Germline V gene data show CDR1 as DFQATT and CDR2 as SNEGSKA (reference sequence). The CDR3 totals 12 residues. The trim removed 6 bases at V and 3 bases at J, leaving 2 bases unmatched. In nucleotides, the CDR3 is TGCAGTGCCTGGGACAGGGAAGAGACCCAGTACTTC. The encoded protein is CSAWDREETQYF.

This clonotype was observed a handful of times. The chain carries TRBV30 and TRBJ2-5; 8 bases match TRBD1. CDR3 length equals 14 residues. CDR1 is GTSNPN and CDR2 is SVGIG in the germline V gene (reference sequence). J gave up 4 bases and V 8 bases, and 12 bases lay outside the gene matches. The CDR3 region is CAGGLGQGGETQYF. The CDR3 DNA reads as TGTGCCGGGGGACTCGGACAGGGAGGAGAGACCCAGTACTTC.

CDR3 DNA: TGCAGTGCCGCCAAGGCCTTGTTAGCCAAAAACATTCAGTACTTC. Translation gives CSAAKALLAKNIQYF. J is TRBJ2-4 and V is TRBV20-1; unclear D gene. Germline-derived CDR1 and CDR2 are DFQATT and SNEGSKA (reference sequence). Trimming shortened V by 6 bases and J by 0 bases, and 15 bases separated the two germline ends. The CDR3 totals 15 residues.

This clonotype showed up just a few times. The rearrangement uses TRBV5-1 and TRBJ2-1; 7 bases are shared with TRBD1. After removal of 4 bases from V and 10 bases from J, the junction contained 5 bases not matched to a gene. Germline CDR1 reads SGHRS; CDR2 reads YFSETQ. The CDR3 has 12 amino acids. The CDR3 spells CASSDRDYEQFF. CDR3 bases: TGCGCCAGCAGCGACAGGGATTACGAGCAGTTCTTC.

The CDR3 coding sequence is TGTGCCAGCAGCCAAAGGCCAGCCTACGAGCAGTACTTC. This sequence encodes CASSQRPAYEQYF. This rearrangement joins TRBV3-1 to TRBJ2-1; D not resolved. The end of the DNA is better explained by TRBJ2-7, so the J call may be wrong. Germline CDR1 reads LGHDT; CDR2 reads YNNKEL (reference sequence). The CDR3 has 13 amino acids.

The V and J genes are TRBV7-9 and TRBJ1-4, with 8 bases matching TRBD1. The CDR3 length is 16 residues. Germline V lookup: CDR1 SEHNR, CDR2 FQNEAQ (reference sequence). Trimming cost V 5 bases and J 2 bases; bases outside gene matches: 7. Here the CDR3 reads CASSQGAGRTNEKLFF. CDR3 nucleotide sequence: TGTGCCAGCAGCCAGGGGGCAGGGCGGACTAATGAAAAACTGTTTTTT.

This clonotype occurred a few times. This chain joins TRBV12-3 or TRBV12-4 and TRBJ2-5; D might be TRBD2 (7 bases). V lost 4 bases to trimming and J lost 4 bases, with 13 bases between them. The CDR3 consists of 14 residues. The CDR3 DNA is TGTGCCAGCAGTTGGGGGGGGCATGGAGAGACCCAGTACTTC. Protein: CASSWGGHGETQYF.

The chain has TRBV11-1 and TRBJ1-1; 9 bases are shared with TRBD1. Trimming removed 0 bases from V and 6 bases from J; junction bases left unmatched: 5. Germline-derived CDR1 and CDR2 are SGHAT and FQDESV (reference sequence). The CDR3 contains 15 residues. The CDR3 spells CASSLAQGASAEAFF. The CDR3 region has the DNA TGTGCCAGCAGCTTAGCACAGGGGGCGTCTGCTGAAGCTTTCTTT.

The chain recombines TRBV25-1 with TRBJ2-7; the D gene is possibly TRBD2 (5 bases). This CDR3 is built from 14 residues. Looked up from germline, CDR1 is MGHDK and CDR2 is SYGVNS. The ends were cut back, 4 bases at V and 3 bases at J, with 13 bases in the middle. The DNA of the CDR3 is TGTGCCAGCAGTGGCCCAAGGACTTTCTACGAGCAGTACTTC. As protein: CASSGPRTFYEQYF.

This clonotype was recorded a few times. The chain uses TRBV12-3 or TRBV12-4 and TRBJ1-4; 9 bases match TRBD1. V dropped 6 bases and J dropped 1; count of bases not matched to a gene: 6. This CDR3 is built from 16 residues. The CDR3 protein is CASSSRDRETNEKLFF. CDR3 nucleotide sequence: TGTGCCAGCAGCTCCCGGGACAGGGAAACTAATGAAAAACTGTTTTTT.

The chain has TRBV5-1 and TRBJ2-1, with D maybe TRBD2 (5 bases). Germline CDR1 SGHRS, CDR2 YFSETQ. This CDR3 spans 13 amino acids. V was pared by 2 bases and J by 8 bases, with 11 bases between. CDR3 nucleotide sequence: TGCGCCAGCAGCTTTGGCGGGCTGGATGAGCAGTTCTTC. Its protein product is CASSFGGLDEQFF.

This clonotype was detected only once. The CDR3 is CASSLARTSGGPEQFF. The CDR3 DNA is TGTGCCAGCAGCTTAGCGCGGACTAGCGGGGGCCCTGAGCAGTTCTTC. The genes are TRBV7-2 and TRBJ2-5; TRBD2 agrees at 13 bases. The closer fit of TRBJ2-1 to the DNA end suggests the J call may be wrong. This CDR3 contains 16 residues. In germline, CDR1 is SGHTA, CDR2 FQGNSA.

A few counts support this clonotype. The rearrangement joins TRBV5-1 to TRBJ1-5; D is unclear. Germline values: CDR1 SGHRS, CDR2 YFSETQ. CDR3 size: 15 residues. The V end was cut by 5 bases, the J end by 5 bases, with 17 bases between. The CDR3 is CASRPGGSRHQPQHF. The CDR3 DNA is TGCGCCAGCAGGCCTGGAGGCAGTCGGCATCAGCCCCAGCATTTT.

This chain connects TRBV10-3 to TRBJ2-5; 12 bases align to TRBD2. The DNA matches TRBJ2-7 better at its end, which makes the J call doubtful. CDR3 length: 14 residues. The germline V gene has CDR1 ENHRY and CDR2 SYGVKD. CDR3 residues: CAISTTSGGYEQYF. In DNA, the CDR3 is TGTGCCATCAGTACGACTAGCGGGGGTTACGAGCAGTACTTC.

This chain links TRBV13 with TRBJ2-5; tentative D call: TRBD1 (6 bases). The DNA end is more similar to TRBJ2-1, so the J call may be wrong. The CDR3 covers 15 residues. Germline V gene lookup returns CDR1 PRHDT and CDR2 FYEKMQ (reference sequence). CDR3 bases: TGTGCCAGCAGCTTACGTTCTGTCAGGGGCCATGAGCAGTTCTTC. Protein product: CASSLRSVRGHEQFF.

V is TRBV6-6 and J is TRBJ2-1; 7 bases match TRBD2. Germline loops: CDR1 MNHNY, CDR2 SVGAGI (reference sequence). The CDR3 contains 14 residues. V dropped 7 bases and J dropped 4; count of bases not matched to a gene: 7. Written as DNA, the CDR3 is TGTGCCAGCACCTCCGGGACTAATTACAATGAGCAGTTCTTC. It is translated as CASTSGTNYNEQFF.

The gene calls are TRBV7-9 and TRBJ2-2, with a possible D match to TRBD2 (5 bases). V was pared by 5 bases and J by 4 bases, with 14 bases between. The CDR3 runs 15 residues. Germline V gene lookup returns CDR1 SEHNR and CDR2 FQNEAQ (reference sequence). CDR3 in DNA: TGTGCCAGCAGCGGGCTAGCCTTTAGCACCGGGGAGCTGTTTTTT. It codes for CASSGLAFSTGELFF.

The V and J genes are TRBV24-1 and TRBJ2-5; D possibly corresponds to TRBD2 (6 bases). The end of the DNA is better explained by TRBJ2-7, so the J call may be wrong. The length of the CDR3 is 15 residues. The germline gives CDR1 KGHDR, CDR2 SFDVKD. CDR3 sequence: CATSDLGGVSYEQYF. CDR3 sequence (DNA): TGTGCCACCAGTGATCTAGGAGGGGTCTCCTACGAGCAGTACTTC.

This clonotype occurred a few times. At one boundary the junction diverges from the germline segment, which might be a read error. V and J are TRBV5-1 and TRBJ2-2, with a tentative D call TRBD1 (6 bases). Looked up from germline, CDR1 is SGHRS and CDR2 is YFSETQ. CDR3 size: 14 residues. The CDR3 coding sequence is TGCGCCAGCAGCTCAACAGGGAACGCCGGGGAGCTGTTTTTT. Residues: CASSSTGNAGELFF.

The J gene is TRBJ1-5, the V gene TRBV20-1; TRBD1 is a possible D gene (6 bases). V lost 6 bases, J lost 4 bases, and 16 bases lay in between. The CDR3 sequence is 14 residues long. Germline CDR1 reads DFQATT; CDR2 reads SNEGSKA (reference sequence). DNA of the CDR3: TGCAGTGCGCGGACAGCTTCTTTTAATCAGCCCCAGCATTTT. The encoded protein is CSARTASFNQPQHF.

Points on this clonotype: Relative to the germline gene, one junction end is altered; a read error may explain this. This chain uses TRBV7-9 with TRBJ1-6; TRBD1 is a possible D gene (5 bases). The CDR3 has 15 amino acids. Germline CDR1 and CDR2: SEHNR and FQNEAQ (reference sequence). CDR3 region: CASSEGLSNNSLLHF. The CDR3 region has the DNA TGTGCCAGCAGCGAGGGACTTTCCAATAATTCACTCCTCCACTTT. Based on the CDR3 plus reference TRBV7-9 and TRBJ1-6, the full variable domain is DTGVSQNPRHKITKRGQNVTFRCDPISEHNRLYWYRQTLGQGPEFLTYFQNEAQLEKSRLLSDRFSAERPKGSFSTLEIQRTEQGDSAMYLCASSEGLSNNSLLHFGNGTRLTVT.

The sample holds a few counts of this clonotype. The rearrangement links TRBV28 to TRBJ2-7; D not resolved. Looked up from germline, CDR1 is MDHEN and CDR2 is SYDVKM. This CDR3 spans 15 amino acids. The V end lost 3 bases, the J end lost 1 base, and 13 bases lay between the germline ends. Here the CDR3 DNA reads TGTGCCAGCAGTTTGGGCCTCGGTCGATCCTACGAGCAGTACTTC. Amino acids: CASSLGLGRSYEQYF.

This clonotype was counted between two and nine times. The V call is TRBV11-2, the J call TRBJ2-1, with D perhaps matching TRBD1 (6 bases). The germline V and J ends were trimmed by 5 bases and 13 bases, with 15 bases remaining between them. The germline gives CDR1 SGHAT, CDR2 FQNNGV. The CDR3 runs to 12 residues. CDR3 sequence (DNA): TGTGCCAGCAGCCCCCCCGGTGGGGGCCAGTTCTTC. Encoded protein: CASSPPGGGQFF.